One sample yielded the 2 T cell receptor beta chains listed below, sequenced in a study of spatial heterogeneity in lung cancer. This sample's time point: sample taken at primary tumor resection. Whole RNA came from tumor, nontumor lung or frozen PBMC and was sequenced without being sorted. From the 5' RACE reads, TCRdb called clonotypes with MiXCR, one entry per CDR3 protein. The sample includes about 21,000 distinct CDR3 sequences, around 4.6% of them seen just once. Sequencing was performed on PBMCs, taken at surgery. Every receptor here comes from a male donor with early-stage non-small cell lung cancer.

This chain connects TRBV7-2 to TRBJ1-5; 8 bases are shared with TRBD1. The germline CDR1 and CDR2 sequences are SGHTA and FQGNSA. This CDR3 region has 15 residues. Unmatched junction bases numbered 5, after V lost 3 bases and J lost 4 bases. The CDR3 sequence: CASSFGQGVNQPQHF. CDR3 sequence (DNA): TGTGCCAGCAGCTTTGGACAGGGCGTGAATCAGCCCCAGCATTTT. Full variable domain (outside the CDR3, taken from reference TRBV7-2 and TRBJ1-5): GAGVSQSPSNKVTEKGKDVELRCDPISGHTALYWYRQSLGQGLEFLIYFQGNSAPDKSGLPSDRFSAERTGGSVSTLTIQRTQQEDSAVYLCASSFGQGVNQPQHFGDGTRLSIL.

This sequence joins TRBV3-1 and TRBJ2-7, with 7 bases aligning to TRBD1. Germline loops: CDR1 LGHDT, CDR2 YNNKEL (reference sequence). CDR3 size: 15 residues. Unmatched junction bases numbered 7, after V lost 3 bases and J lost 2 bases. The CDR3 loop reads CASSQRQGTTYEQYF. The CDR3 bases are TGTGCCAGCAGCCAGAGACAGGGAACCACCTACGAGCAGTACTTC.